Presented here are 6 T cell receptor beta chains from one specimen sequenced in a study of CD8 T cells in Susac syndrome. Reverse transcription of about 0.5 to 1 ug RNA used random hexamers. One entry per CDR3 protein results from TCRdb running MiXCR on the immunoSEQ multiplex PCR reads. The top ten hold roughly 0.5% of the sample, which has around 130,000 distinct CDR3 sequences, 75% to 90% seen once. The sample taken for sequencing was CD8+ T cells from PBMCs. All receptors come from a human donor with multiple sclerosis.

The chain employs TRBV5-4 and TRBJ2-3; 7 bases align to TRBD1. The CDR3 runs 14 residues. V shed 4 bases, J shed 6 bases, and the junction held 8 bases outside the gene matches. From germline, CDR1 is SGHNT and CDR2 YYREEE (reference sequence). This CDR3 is CASSPGRGPDTQYF. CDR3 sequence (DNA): TGTGCCAGCAGCCCGGGTAGGGGGCCGGATACGCAGTATTTT. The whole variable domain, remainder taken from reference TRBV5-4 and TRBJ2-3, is ETGVTQSPTHLIKTRGQQVTLRCSSQSGHNTVSWYQQALGQGPQFIFQYYREEENGRGNFPPRFSGLQFPNYSSELNVNALELDDSALYLCASSPGRGPDTQYFGPGTRLTVL.

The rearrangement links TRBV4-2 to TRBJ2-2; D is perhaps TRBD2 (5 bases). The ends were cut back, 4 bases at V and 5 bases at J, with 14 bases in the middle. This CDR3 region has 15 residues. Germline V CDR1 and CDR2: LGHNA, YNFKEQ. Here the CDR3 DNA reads TGTGCCAGCAGCCTAAGAAGCGGAACGACCGGGGAGCTGTTTTTT. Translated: CASSLRSGTTGELFF.

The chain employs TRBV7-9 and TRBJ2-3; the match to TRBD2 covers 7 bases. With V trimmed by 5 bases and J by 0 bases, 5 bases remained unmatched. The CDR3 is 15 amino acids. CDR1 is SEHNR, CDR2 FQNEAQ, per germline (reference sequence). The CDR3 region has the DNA TGTGCCAGCAGCCCTAGCGGCATCAGCACAGATACGCAGTATTTT. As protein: CASSPSGISTDTQYF.

The CDR3 nucleotides are TGTGCCAGCAGTCCCGAGGTGATGCAGGGCATACAAGGCTACACCTTC. It is translated as CASSPEVMQGIQGYTF. This chain joins TRBV6-1 and TRBJ1-2; a weak D match, TRBD1 (5 bases). The CDR3 consists of 16 residues. Germline V gene sequence: CDR1 MNHNS, CDR2 SASEGT. The germline V and J ends were trimmed by 5 bases and 8 bases, with 24 bases remaining between them.

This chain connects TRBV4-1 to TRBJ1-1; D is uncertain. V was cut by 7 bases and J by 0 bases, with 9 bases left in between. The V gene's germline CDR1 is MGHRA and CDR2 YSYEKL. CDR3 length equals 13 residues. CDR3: CASTLFMNTEAFF. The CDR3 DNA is TGCGCCAGCACCCTGTTCATGAACACTGAAGCTTTCTTT.

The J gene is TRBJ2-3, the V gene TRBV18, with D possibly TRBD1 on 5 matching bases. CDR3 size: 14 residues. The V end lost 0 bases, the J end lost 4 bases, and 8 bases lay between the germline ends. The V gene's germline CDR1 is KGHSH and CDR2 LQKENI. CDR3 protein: CASSPPVGADTQYF. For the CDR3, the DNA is TGTGCCAGCTCACCACCGGTAGGGGCAGATACGCAGTATTTT.